The 31 T cell receptor beta chains in this list originate from one sample, sequenced in a study of blood T cell repertoires in COVID-19. Using immunoSEQ multiplex PCR, the repertoire was profiled, and TCRdb retains in-frame clones only, with some absent. The sample records some 210,000 clones, about four fifths being singletons. Sequenced material: peripheral blood. The receptors were gathered from a man aged 45-65 years with active or convalescent COVID-19.

This chain connects TRBV28 to TRBJ1-5, with TRBD1 matching over 8 bases. The V segment lost 3 bases and the J segment 3 bases; nucleotides outside the gene matches: 7. The CDR3 covers 16 residues. Germline V gives CDR1 MDHEN, CDR2 SYDVKM. Here the CDR3 DNA reads TGTGCCAGCAGTTTTGAAACAGGGGGAAACAATCAGCCCCAGCATTTT. Protein product: CASSFETGGNNQPQHF.

V is TRBV7-3 and J is TRBJ2-7, with a possible D match to TRBD2 (6 bases). The V end lost 1 base, the J end lost 7 bases, and 17 bases lay between the germline ends. This CDR3 contains 15 residues. The germline CDR1 and CDR2 sequences are SGHTA and FQGTGA. Here the CDR3 DNA reads TGTGCCAGCAGCTTAAATTCACCGGGACTGGGGGAGCAGTACTTC. This translates into CASSLNSPGLGEQYF.

This clone was detected ten times or more. The V and J genes are TRBV19 and TRBJ2-1, with D perhaps matching TRBD1 (6 bases). Trimming cost V 6 bases and J 10 bases, with 16 bases left between them. The CDR3 consists of 13 residues. Germline V lookup: CDR1 LNHDA, CDR2 SQIVND (reference sequence). CDR3 residues: CASSIMTGSEQFF. In nucleotides, the CDR3 is TGTGCCAGTAGCATTATGACAGGATCGGAGCAGTTCTTC.

The chain couples TRBV28 to TRBJ1-5; 12 bases are shared with TRBD1. The V and J ends lost 5 bases and 6 bases, in that order; junction bases with no gene match: 8. The germline CDR1 and CDR2 sequences are MDHEN and SYDVKM. There are 16 residues in the CDR3. The CDR3 is CASSPGGTGGIQPQHF. CDR3 nucleotides: TGTGCCAGCAGTCCAGGAGGGACAGGGGGCATTCAGCCCCAGCATTTT.

This clone was seen many times. CDR3 sequence (DNA): TGTGCCAGTAGTATAGTTATTCGGCGGCTAATTCGAGTGAACACTGAAGCTTTCTTT. Translating gives CASSIVIRRLIRVNTEAFF. The rearrangement joins TRBV19 to TRBJ1-1; D uncertain. This CDR3 is 19 amino acids long. Trimming took off 1 base at V and 0 bases at J, with 21 bases between the two ends. The germline gives CDR1 LNHDA, CDR2 SQIVND (reference sequence).

V usage is TRBV7-2 and J usage is TRBJ2-7; 9 nucleotides line up with TRBD2. V trimming: 2 bases; J trimming: 6 bases; junction bases outside the gene matches: 8. CDR3 length equals 15 residues. Germline V gene data show CDR1 as SGHTA and CDR2 as FQGNSA. The CDR3 sequence is CASSLRASGGFEQYF. CDR3 bases: TGTGCCAGCAGCTTACGGGCAAGCGGGGGGTTCGAGCAGTACTTC.

The chain has TRBV11-2 and TRBJ1-5, with no clear D. Germline lookup yields CDR1 SGHAT and CDR2 FQNNGV. The CDR3 runs to 15 residues. Trimming took 0 bases from V and 3 from J, leaving 9 bases between them. CDR3 coding DNA: TGTGCCAGCAGCTTAGATCAAAGCCACAATCAGCCCCAGCATTTT. Translating gives CASSLDQSHNQPQHF.

The chain couples TRBV11-2 to TRBJ2-3, with TRBD2 matching 12 bases. This CDR3 contains 15 residues. Per the germline V gene, CDR1 is SGHAT and CDR2 is FQNNGV. Trimming cost V 5 bases and J 6 bases; bases outside gene matches: 6. The CDR3 spells CASSPTSGRWDTQYF. The CDR3 nucleotides are TGTGCCAGCAGCCCGACTAGCGGGAGATGGGATACGCAGTATTTT. The full variable domain, rest sourced from reference TRBV11-2 and TRBJ2-3, is EAGVAQSPRYKIIEKRQSVAFWCNPISGHATLYWYQQILGQGPKLLIQFQNNGVVDDSQLPKDRFSAERLKGVDSTLKIQPAKLEDSAVYLCASSPTSGRWDTQYFGPGTRLTVL.

In DNA form, the CDR3 reads TGTGCCAGCAGCTCCCGGTCCTTCGGCTCCTATAATTCACCCCTCCACTTT. Encoded protein: CASSSRSFGSYNSPLHF. The V call is TRBV5-6, the J call TRBJ1-6; D unclear. Germline V gene data show CDR1 as SGHDT and CDR2 as YYEEEE. Trimming pared 3 bases from V and 0 bases from J, leaving 13 bases between. The CDR3 consists of 17 residues.

The genes are TRBV5-1 and TRBJ2-1, with D possibly TRBD2 on 5 matching bases. The CDR3 sequence is 15 residues long. Looked up from germline, CDR1 is SGHRS and CDR2 is YFSETQ. V was trimmed by 4 bases and J by 11 bases, leaving 22 bases between them. The CDR3 sequence is CASSADAGLGNKQFF. The DNA for the CDR3 is TGCGCCAGCAGCGCAGACGCGGGCCTGGGTAATAAGCAGTTCTTC. Full variable domain (missing parts from reference TRBV5-1 and TRBJ2-1): KAGVTQTPRYLIKTRGQQVTLSCSPISGHRSVSWYQQTPGQGLQFLFEYFSETQRNKGNFPGRFSGRQFSNSRSEMNVSTLELGDSALYLCASSADAGLGNKQFFGPGTRLTVL.

The V gene is TRBV5-1, the J gene TRBJ1-2; the D gene is possibly TRBD1 (6 bases). V lost 1 base, J lost 6 bases, and 16 bases lay in between. Germline V gene data show CDR1 as SGHRS and CDR2 as YFSETQ. There are 15 residues in the CDR3. CDR3 region: CASSLKLEGGHGYTF. CDR3 DNA: TGCGCCAGCAGCTTGAAACTGGAAGGGGGTCATGGCTACACCTTC.

The chain combines TRBV6-5 with TRBJ2-1, with D possibly TRBD1 on 6 matching bases. The germline CDR1 and CDR2 sequences are MNHEY and SVGAGI. Trimming took off 6 bases at V and 6 bases at J, with 15 bases between the two ends. The CDR3 has 14 residues. The CDR3 here is CASRLGLGANEQFF. CDR3 coding DNA: TGTGCCAGCAGACTCGGACTGGGGGCCAATGAGCAGTTCTTC.

This chain connects TRBV27 to TRBJ1-5, with D possibly matching TRBD1 (6 bases). The CDR3 is made up of 14 amino acids. Germline V CDR1 and CDR2: MNHEY, SMNVEV (reference sequence). V was cut by 11 bases and J by 4 bases, with 18 bases left in between. The CDR3 region is CASRGIEENQPQHF. Here the CDR3 DNA reads TGTGCCTCTAGGGGGATCGAGGAGAATCAGCCCCAGCATTTT.

The chain employs TRBV19 and TRBJ1-6, with TRBD1 identical over 7 bases. Per germline, CDR1 LNHDA and CDR2 SQIVND (reference sequence). The J segment lost 8 bases and the V segment lost 3 bases, leaving 10 bases of the junction unmatched. This CDR3 has 16 residues. The CDR3 DNA follows: TGTGCCAGTAGTATTGGTAGACAGGGTCGTGATTCACCCCTCCACTTT. It is translated as CASSIGRQGRDSPLHF. Filled out from reference TRBV19 and TRBJ1-6, the complete variable domain reads DGGITQSPKYLFRKEGQNVTLSCEQNLNHDAMYWYRQDPGQGLRLIYYSQIVNDFQKGDIAEGYSVSREKKESFPLTVTSAQKNPTAFYLCASSIGRQGRDSPLHFGNGTRLTVT.

This clone was recorded once. The chain recombines TRBV3-1 (or the pseudogene TRBV3-2) with TRBJ1-6, with D perhaps TRBD1 (5 bases). Trimming pared 1 base from V and 7 bases from J, leaving 8 bases between. From germline, CDR1 is LGHDT and CDR2 YNNKEL (reference sequence). CDR3 length equals 14 residues. The CDR3 sequence is CASSQGQGNSPLHF. CDR3 DNA sequence: TGTGCCAGCAGCCAAGGGCAGGGCAATTCACCCCTCCACTTT.

The gene calls are TRBV10-3 and TRBJ1-2, with D possibly TRBD1 on 5 matching bases. CDR1 is ENHRY and CDR2 is SYGVKD in the germline V gene. This CDR3 has 14 amino acids. V was clipped by 5 bases and J by 8 bases, with 18 bases between them. The CDR3 coding sequence is TGTGCCATCAGTACCCCCGGGGGGGGTTACGGCTACACCTTC. As protein: CAISTPGGGYGYTF.

The V call is TRBV19, the J call TRBJ2-2; the D is unclear. CDR3 size: 14 residues. Germline V gene data show CDR1 as LNHDA and CDR2 as SQIVND (reference sequence). Trimming stripped 6 bases from V and 3 bases from J, with 11 bases between. The CDR3 here is CASRAHLDTGELFF. CDR3 DNA: TGTGCCAGTAGGGCACATTTGGACACCGGGGAGCTGTTTTTT.

J is TRBJ1-2 and V is TRBV7-9; TRBD1 agrees at 7 bases. The CDR3 covers 14 residues. Germline V CDR1 and CDR2: SEHNR, FQNEAQ (reference sequence). Germline trimming cut 0 bases from V and 6 bases from J; bases unmatched to any gene: 4. The CDR3: CASSLADRVDGYTF. The CDR3 nucleotides are TGTGCCAGCAGCTTAGCAGACAGGGTGGATGGCTACACCTTC.

The rearrangement joins TRBV23-1 to TRBJ2-7; tentative D call: TRBD2 (5 bases). TRBV23-1 qualifies as an ORF whose function is uncertain. This CDR3 region has 16 residues. Trimming removed 0 bases from V and 3 bases from J, with 15 bases in between. Here the CDR3 DNA reads TGCGCCAGCAGTCAATCGACTCCCGAGGGAAACTACGAGCAGTACTTC. Translating it yields CASSQSTPEGNYEQYF.

The rearrangement uses TRBV19 and TRBJ1-3; tentative D call: TRBD1 (6 bases). V was cut by 7 bases and J by 3 bases, with 16 bases left in between. The CDR3 consists of 15 residues. Per the germline V gene, CDR1 is LNHDA and CDR2 is SQIVND (reference sequence). CDR3: CASTRGGASGNTIYF. The CDR3 DNA sequence: TGTGCCAGTACGAGGGGGGGCGCTAGTGGAAACACCATATATTTT.

This chain uses TRBV12-5 with TRBJ2-1; D may be TRBD1 (5 bases). V was trimmed by 3 bases and J by 8 bases, leaving 14 bases between them. CDR1 is LGHNT, CDR2 FRNRAP, per germline. The CDR3 is made up of 14 amino acids. The CDR3 nucleotides read TGTGCTAGTGGTTTAGGGGTCCTGGGCGATGAGCAGTTCTTC. It translates to CASGLGVLGDEQFF.

The chain couples TRBV28 to TRBJ2-7, with 7 bases identical to TRBD1. The V gene end was trimmed by 2 bases and the J gene end by 6 bases; junction bases not matched to a gene: 7. Per germline, CDR1 MDHEN and CDR2 SYDVKM. This CDR3 has 14 amino acids. The CDR3 sequence is CASSLQTGFSEQYF. The CDR3 DNA follows: TGTGCCAGCAGTTTACAGACAGGGTTCAGCGAGCAGTACTTC.

J is TRBJ1-4 and V is TRBV18, with TRBD1 matching 8 bases. The CDR3 covers 15 residues. CDR1 and CDR2 from the germline V gene are KGHSH and LQKENI. The V segment lost 3 bases and the J segment 4 bases; nucleotides outside the gene matches: 4. The CDR3 region has the DNA TGTGCCAGCTCACCCAGGGGGCAGAGTAATGAAAAACTGTTTTTT. Its protein product is CASSPRGQSNEKLFF.

J is TRBJ2-3 and V is TRBV11-2, with 11 positions matching TRBD2. CDR3 size: 18 residues. The V segment lost 5 bases and the J segment 4 bases; nucleotides outside the gene matches: 14. The germline gives CDR1 SGHAT, CDR2 FQNNGV. Here the CDR3 reads CASSPGGLAGGGSDTQYF. The DNA for the CDR3 is TGTGCCAGCAGCCCGGGCGGGCTAGCGGGAGGAGGCTCAGATACGCAGTATTTT.

This clone was counted a few times. This chain uses TRBV5-1 with TRBJ1-2, with TRBD1 matching 9 bases. Germline CDR1 reads SGHRS; CDR2 reads YFSETQ. The CDR3 totals 14 residues. Trimming took 0 bases from V and 7 from J; bases not matched to a gene: 4. The DNA of the CDR3 is TGCGCCAGCAGCTTGGGACAGGGGGGAATTGGCTACACCTTC. This gives the protein CASSLGQGGIGYTF.

The rearrangement uses TRBV19 and TRBJ1-5; D uncertain. Looked up from germline, CDR1 is LNHDA and CDR2 is SQIVND (reference sequence). The CDR3 contains 14 residues. Trimming cost V 7 bases and J 1 base, with 11 bases left between them. The CDR3 DNA reads as TGTGCCAGTAAAGCCGATAGCAGCAATCAGCCCCAGCATTTT. This translates into CASKADSSNQPQHF. The complete variable domain, with remaining parts taken from reference TRBV19 and TRBJ1-5, reads DGGITQSPKYLFRKEGQNVTLSCEQNLNHDAMYWYRQDPGQGLRLIYYSQIVNDFQKGDIAEGYSVSREKKESFPLTVTSAQKNPTAFYLCASKADSSNQPQHFGDGTRLSIL.

The chain links TRBV27 to TRBJ1-1, with D hard to call. Germline assignment: CDR1 MNHEY and CDR2 SMNVEV (reference sequence). The CDR3 has 13 residues. The germline V and J ends were trimmed by 2 bases and 5 bases, with 9 bases remaining between them. The CDR3 region is CASSLPGGTEAFF. The CDR3 DNA sequence: TGTGCCAGCAGTTTACCGGGAGGGACTGAAGCTTTCTTT.

The J gene is TRBJ2-3, the V gene TRBV6-5, with D perhaps matching TRBD1 (6 bases). Germline V gives CDR1 MNHEY, CDR2 SVGAGI. The CDR3 has 14 amino acids. Trimming took off 2 bases at V and 1 base at J, with 7 bases between the two ends. The CDR3 DNA follows: TGTGCCAGCAGTTACCGACAGGGCACAGATACGCAGTATTTT. The encoded protein is CASSYRQGTDTQYF.

The rearrangement uses TRBV11-2 and TRBJ2-1; 15 positions match TRBD2. The germline CDR1 and CDR2 sequences are SGHAT and FQNNGV. The CDR3 is 16 amino acids. V gave up 5 bases and J gave up 3 bases; unmatched junction bases: 2. The CDR3 loop is CASSRGLAGGYNEQFF. In nucleotides, the CDR3 is TGTGCCAGCAGCCGGGGACTAGCGGGGGGCTACAATGAGCAGTTCTTC.

The rearrangement uses TRBV18 and TRBJ1-3, with D tentatively TRBD1 (5 bases). The CDR3 consists of 17 residues. Germline loops: CDR1 KGHSH, CDR2 LQKENI. Trimming shortened V by 3 bases and J by 0 bases, and 15 bases separated the two germline ends. As DNA, the CDR3 is TGTGCCAGCTCACCCGCGGGGCCCATCGGCTCTGGAAACACCATATATTTT. Translation gives CASSPAGPIGSGNTIYF.

This chain links TRBV7-6 with TRBJ2-1; 10 bases line up with TRBD2. The CDR3 consists of 21 residues. Trimming at V came to 1 base and at J to 1 base, leaving 16 bases not matched to a gene. Germline V lookup: CDR1 SGHVS, CDR2 FNYEAQ. The CDR3 reads CASSLVSGRRVSGRSYNEQFF. The CDR3 DNA follows: TGTGCCAGCAGCTTAGTATCCGGCAGGAGGGTTAGCGGGAGGTCCTACAATGAGCAGTTCTTC.